Sequencing of this T cell receptor (beta chain) was carried out in a study of T-cell reconstitution after alpha-beta-depleted transplantation in children. This CDR3 contains 18 residues. The V end lost 0 bases, the J end lost 0 bases, and 13 bases lay between the germline ends. Germline CDR1 and CDR2: SGHRS and YFSETQ. The TCRbeta library incorporated unique molecular identifiers. TCRdb itself ran the PCR reads through MiXCR, one entry per CDR3 protein. This table holds 700,000 to 950,000 distinct CDR3 sequences, 15% to 20% found once. Study findings and constraints: When one year had passed after transplant, most T-cell counts and diversity came from newly produced T cells. Several hundred expanded graft clones reportedly were the source of alpha-beta T cells about two months after transplant.

Concerning this clonotype: What it binds is unknown.

V is TRBV5-1 and J is TRBJ2-6; D gene uncertain. This TCR was sampled from a male patient younger than 18 who had a stem cell transplant for acute lymphoblastic leukemia, so the T cells may come from the graft donor. This specimen consisted of PBMCs, mostly from graft donor cells, obtained 360 days after TCRalphabeta/CD19-depleted stem cell transplant. The CDR3 DNA reads TGCGCCAGCAGCTTGGTTCACCACGGCAGCTCTGGGGCCAACGTCCTGACTTTC. Amino acids: CASSLVHHGSSGANVLTF.